The sequence of this TCR beta chain was determined in a study of cytomegalovirus exposure and HLA in healthy donors. PCR primers comprised 60 Vbeta and 13 Jbeta primers. Sequenced by immunoSEQ multiplex PCR; TCRdb stores in-frame clones only, minus some. The sample includes about 150,000 clones, 80% of them seen just once. The count of this clone is one. Its antigen is currently unknown. Study observations and caveats: In a later analysis, V- and J-gene trimming of beta chains associated with a DCLRE1C missense variant, replicated independently.

Trimming removed 7 bases from V and 0 bases from J; junction bases left unmatched: 11. CDR1 is MNHEY and CDR2 is SMNVEV in the germline V gene (reference sequence). The CDR3 has 17 amino acids. The receptor's source is a woman aged 40 to 49 in good health and CMV-seropositive. Sequenced sample: PBMCs. The V and J genes are TRBV27 and TRBJ1-5; 8 bases are a match to TRBD1. CDR3 DNA sequence: TGTGCCAGCAAGCGCCGGGACAGGAATAATAGCAATCAGCCCCAGCATTTT. Translated: CASKRRDRNNSNQPQHF.